This T cell receptor beta chain was profiled in a study of CD8+ T cells in alopecia areata. CDR1 is SQVTM and CDR2 is ANQGSEA in the germline V gene. CDR3 length: 12 residues. V gave up 7 bases and J gave up 1 base; unmatched junction bases: 2. Extracted RNA was reverse transcribed, and the resulting cDNA served as sequencing template. TCRdb's copy holds only in-frame clones and misses some; the assay was immunoSEQ multiplex PCR. This sample carries approximately 180,000 clones, 50% to 75% of them seen once, and the ten largest clones take under 15%. This clone was counted only a few times. The sample holds other DNA sequences that translate to the same CDR3.

The sample was CD4+ T cells sorted from blood, taken at week 0. The sequence was collected from a human donor with alopecia areata. The chain combines TRBV29-1 with TRBJ1-2; 8 bases match TRBD1. Here the CDR3 DNA reads TGCAGCGCCGGACAGGGTAACTATGGCTACACCTTC. Its protein product is CSAGQGNYGYTF. Together with reference TRBV29-1 and TRBJ1-2, the CDR3 gives the full variable domain: SAVISQKPSRDICQRGTSLTIQCQVDSQVTMMFWYRQQPGQSLTLIATANQGSEATYESGFVIDKFPISRPNLTFSTLTVSNMSPEDSSIYLCSAGQGNYGYTFGSGTRLTVV.